This is a list of T cell receptor beta chains from one sample in a study of blood T cell repertoires in COVID-19. Libraries were prepared by immunoSEQ multiplex PCR; TCRdb keeps only in-frame clonotypes and omits some of them. In the table there are 120,000 or so clones, 80% to 90% of which are singletons. The sample comprised peripheral blood. These receptors came from a human donor in a cohort sampled during active COVID-19. Each CDR3 is given with its conserved first and last residue. The order of the fields is CDR3 protein, CDR3 DNA, V gene, clone size, D gene, J gene. The D gene is left open where the match is weak. The size field is filled for only some rows; it gives once, few, many or a size class.

CDR3aa: CASSFLEAGDTTDTQYF
CDR3nt: TGTGCCAGCAGTTTTCTGGAAGCGGGGGACACCACAGATACGCAGTATTTT
v_gene: TRBV28
abundance: .
d_gene: TRBD2
j_gene: TRBJ2-3

CDR3aa: CVRSLATGERGGNTIYF
CDR3nt: TGTGTCAGAAGCTTAGCCACAGGGGAGCGTGGTGGAAACACCATATATTTT
v_gene: TRBV7-5
abundance: .
d_gene: .
j_gene: TRBJ1-3

CDR3aa: CASSSPTGTGLKTQYF
CDR3nt: TGCGCCAGCAGCTCTCCCACCGGGACAGGCTTGAAGACCCAGTACTTC
v_gene: TRBV5-1
abundance: .
d_gene: TRBD1
j_gene: TRBJ2-5

CDR3aa: CASSPPSGSTDTQYF
CDR3nt: TGTGCCAGCTCACCGCCTAGCGGGAGCACAGATACGCAGTATTTT
v_gene: TRBV18
abundance: once
d_gene: TRBD2
j_gene: TRBJ2-3

CDR3aa: CASSQYAGTGGYEQYF
CDR3nt: TGCGCCAGCAGCCAATACGCCGGGACAGGGGGATACGAGCAGTACTTC
v_gene: TRBV4-1
abundance: .
d_gene: TRBD1
j_gene: TRBJ2-7

CDR3aa: CASSLEGTGRYSPLHF
CDR3nt: TGTGCCAGCAGTTTGGAGGGGACAGGAAGGTATTCACCCCTCCACTTT
v_gene: TRBV28
abundance: .
d_gene: TRBD1
j_gene: TRBJ1-6

CDR3aa: CASSYSTGSLYEQYF
CDR3nt: TGTGCCAGCAGTTACTCGACAGGGAGCCTCTACGAGCAGTACTTC
v_gene: TRBV6-2/TRBV6-3
abundance: .
d_gene: TRBD1
j_gene: TRBJ2-7

CDR3aa: CASSLESGGRQGTDTQYF
CDR3nt: TGTGCCAGCAGTTTAGAAAGCGGGGGCCGCCAAGGGACAGATACGCAGTATTTT
v_gene: TRBV28
abundance: .
d_gene: TRBD2
j_gene: TRBJ2-3

CDR3aa: CASSLGLAGVFTDTQYF
CDR3nt: TGTGCCAGCAGCCTAGGGCTAGCGGGGGTTTTCACAGATACGCAGTATTTT
v_gene: TRBV7-2
abundance: .
d_gene: TRBD2
j_gene: TRBJ2-3

CDR3aa: CASSQEGRGRGGNTIYF
CDR3nt: TGTGCCAGCAGCCAAGAGGGGCGGGGGAGAGGAGGAAACACCATATATTTT
v_gene: TRBV3-1/TRBV3-2
abundance: .
d_gene: .
j_gene: TRBJ1-3

CDR3aa: CASSYSLWARGNEQFF
CDR3nt: TGTGCCAGCAGTTACTCGCTGTGGGCCCGGGGCAATGAGCAGTTCTTC
v_gene: TRBV6-5
abundance: .
d_gene: .
j_gene: TRBJ2-1

CDR3aa: CATSVSGGVNTGELFF
CDR3nt: TGTGCCACCAGTGTTAGCGGGGGGGTAAACACCGGGGAGCTGTTTTTT
v_gene: TRBV24-1
abundance: .
d_gene: TRBD2
j_gene: TRBJ2-2

CDR3aa: CASSVASGNTIYF
CDR3nt: TGTGCCAGTTCTGTGGCATCTGGAAACACCATATATTTT
v_gene: TRBV2
abundance: few
d_gene: .
j_gene: TRBJ1-3

CDR3aa: CASSTKSGRLTDTQYF
CDR3nt: TGTGCCAGCAGCACCAAGAGCGGGAGACTCACAGATACGCAGTATTTT
v_gene: TRBV7-8
abundance: .
d_gene: TRBD2
j_gene: TRBJ2-3

CDR3aa: CASSATLNTEAFF
CDR3nt: TGTGCCAGCAGCGCCACTCTGAACACTGAAGCTTTCTTT
v_gene: TRBV9
abundance: .
d_gene: .
j_gene: TRBJ1-1

CDR3aa: CAISESTGQETQYF
CDR3nt: TGTGCCATCAGTGAGTCGACAGGCCAAGAGACCCAGTACTTC
v_gene: TRBV10-3
abundance: .
d_gene: .
j_gene: TRBJ2-5

CDR3aa: CASSEEARGSTEAFF
CDR3nt: TGCGCCAGCAGTGAAGAGGCCAGGGGGTCCACTGAAGCTTTCTTT
v_gene: TRBV10-1
abundance: .
d_gene: TRBD1
j_gene: TRBJ1-1

CDR3aa: CASSGWDSLTDTQYF
CDR3nt: TGTGCCAGCAGCGGTTGGGACAGTCTCACAGATACGCAGTATTTT
v_gene: TRBV7-2
abundance: .
d_gene: TRBD1
j_gene: TRBJ2-3

CDR3aa: CASSQDLLTSGAFF
CDR3nt: TGTGCCAGCAGCCAAGATCTACTCACTAGCGGGGCGTTCTTC
v_gene: TRBV3-1/TRBV3-2
abundance: .
d_gene: TRBD2
j_gene: TRBJ2-1

CDR3aa: CASSSRQITDTQYF
CDR3nt: TGCGCCAGCAGCTCACGACAAATCACAGATACGCAGTATTTT
v_gene: TRBV5-1
abundance: .
d_gene: .
j_gene: TRBJ2-3

CDR3aa: CASSLEAGQFF
CDR3nt: TGTGCCAGCAGCTTAGAGGCAGGGCAGTTCTTC
v_gene: TRBV7-9
abundance: .
d_gene: .
j_gene: TRBJ2-1

CDR3aa: CASSSAGGRGVQPQHF
CDR3nt: TGTGCCAGTAGTTCGGCAGGGGGCCGCGGGGTGCAGCCCCAGCATTTT
v_gene: TRBV19
abundance: .
d_gene: TRBD1
j_gene: TRBJ1-5

CDR3aa: CASSNDRGVQPQHF
CDR3nt: TGTGCCAGCTCAAACGACAGGGGTGTTCAGCCCCAGCATTTT
v_gene: TRBV18
abundance: .
d_gene: TRBD1
j_gene: TRBJ1-5

CDR3aa: CATSVLGRDEQFF
CDR3nt: TGTGCCACCAGTGTTTTGGGGCGGGATGAGCAGTTCTTC
v_gene: TRBV24-1
abundance: .
d_gene: .
j_gene: TRBJ2-1

CDR3aa: CASRKDRGSYNEQFF
CDR3nt: TGTGCCAGCAGAAAAGACAGGGGCTCCTACAATGAGCAGTTCTTC
v_gene: TRBV13
abundance: .
d_gene: TRBD1
j_gene: TRBJ2-1

CDR3aa: CASSRLATETQYF
CDR3nt: TGTGCCAGCAGTCGACTAGCAACAGAGACCCAGTACTTC
v_gene: TRBV3-1/TRBV3-2
abundance: .
d_gene: TRBD2
j_gene: TRBJ2-5

CDR3aa: CATRGLWGNQPQHF
CDR3nt: TGTGCCACCAGGGGCCTTTGGGGCAATCAGCCCCAGCATTTT
v_gene: TRBV5-8
abundance: few
d_gene: .
j_gene: TRBJ1-5

CDR3aa: CASSLGDRLRYGYTF
CDR3nt: TGCGCCAGCAGCTTGGGGGACAGGTTGAGATATGGCTACACCTTC
v_gene: TRBV5-1
abundance: .
d_gene: TRBD1
j_gene: TRBJ1-2

CDR3aa: CASSFPHSTEAFF
CDR3nt: TGTGCCAGCAGCTTCCCCCACAGCACTGAAGCTTTCTTT
v_gene: TRBV11-2
abundance: once
d_gene: .
j_gene: TRBJ1-1

CDR3aa: CAVIRDRGNSPLHF
CDR3nt: TGTGCCGTAATCCGGGACAGGGGTAATTCACCCCTCCACTTT
v_gene: TRBV2
abundance: .
d_gene: TRBD1
j_gene: TRBJ1-6

CDR3aa: CASSIGTYNEQFF
CDR3nt: TGTGCCAGTAGTATTGGCACCTACAATGAGCAGTTCTTC
v_gene: TRBV19
abundance: .
d_gene: .
j_gene: TRBJ2-1

CDR3aa: CASSWRRGPQETQYF
CDR3nt: TGTGCCAGCAGCTGGCGGAGGGGCCCACAAGAGACCCAGTACTTC
v_gene: TRBV5-8
abundance: .
d_gene: .
j_gene: TRBJ2-5

CDR3aa: CAISDRGRASGGLNYEQYF
CDR3nt: TGTGCCATCAGTGATAGGGGGCGGGCTAGCGGGGGCCTAAACTACGAGCAGTACTTC
v_gene: TRBV10-3
abundance: .
d_gene: TRBD2
j_gene: TRBJ2-7

CDR3aa: CSVWDRAHGNTIYF
CDR3nt: TGCAGCGTTTGGGACAGGGCCCATGGAAACACCATATATTTT
v_gene: TRBV29-1
abundance: .
d_gene: TRBD1
j_gene: TRBJ1-3

CDR3aa: CASSPPGGGFNTIYF
CDR3nt: TGTGCCAGCAGTCCCCCCGGGGGAGGTTTCAACACCATATATTTT
v_gene: TRBV9
abundance: few
d_gene: .
j_gene: TRBJ1-3

CDR3aa: CASSSRGDRGFQPQHF
CDR3nt: TGTGCCAGCAGCTCCAGGGGGGACAGGGGTTTTCAGCCCCAGCATTTT
v_gene: TRBV5-6
abundance: few
d_gene: TRBD1
j_gene: TRBJ1-5

CDR3aa: CASSLGLAAGELFF
CDR3nt: TGTGCCAGCAGCTTAGGGCTAGCCGCCGGGGAGCTGTTTTTT
v_gene: TRBV7-9
abundance: .
d_gene: .
j_gene: TRBJ2-2

CDR3aa: CASSQGGTLQQYF
CDR3nt: TGTGCCAGCAGCCAAGGAGGAACACTTCAGCAGTACTTC
v_gene: TRBV3-1/TRBV3-2
abundance: .
d_gene: .
j_gene: TRBJ2-7

CDR3aa: CASSLAENNEQFF
CDR3nt: TGTGCCAGCAGCTTAGCGGAGAACAATGAGCAGTTCTTC
v_gene: TRBV12-3/TRBV12-4
abundance: .
d_gene: .
j_gene: TRBJ2-1

CDR3aa: CASSLLVQGNTGELFF
CDR3nt: TGTGCCAGCAGCTTACTCGTACAGGGGAACACCGGGGAGCTGTTTTTT
v_gene: TRBV7-6
abundance: .
d_gene: .
j_gene: TRBJ2-2

CDR3aa: CASSESRQGRGYEKLFF
CDR3nt: TGTGCCAGCAGTGAATCCCGACAGGGACGGGGGTATGAAAAACTGTTTTTT
v_gene: TRBV2
abundance: .
d_gene: TRBD1
j_gene: TRBJ1-4

CDR3aa: CASSPRTSGGVDTQYF
CDR3nt: TGCGCCAGCAGCCCCCGGACTAGCGGGGGTGTAGATACGCAGTATTTT
v_gene: TRBV5-1
abundance: .
d_gene: TRBD2
j_gene: TRBJ2-3

CDR3aa: CASRGMGHMNTEAFF
CDR3nt: TGCGCCAGCAGAGGGATGGGACACATGAACACTGAAGCTTTCTTT
v_gene: TRBV5-1
abundance: .
d_gene: .
j_gene: TRBJ1-1

CDR3aa: CASSEEDTGNSPLHF
CDR3nt: TGTGCCAGCAGTGAAGAGGATACGGGGAATTCACCCCTCCACTTT
v_gene: TRBV6-1
abundance: .
d_gene: .
j_gene: TRBJ1-6